This T cell receptor (beta chain) was recovered during a study of T cell repertoires in cytomegalovirus infection. TCRdb re-called the reads with MiXCR, one entry per CDR3 protein. The sample includes around 99,000 distinct CDR3 sequences, about 30% seen only once; the top ten take roughly three quarters. Ten or more counts support this clonotype. No antigen is known for it. The CDR3 spans 14 residues. The germline V gene encodes CDR1 SQVTM and CDR2 ANQGSEA. V was trimmed by 3 bases and J by 7 bases, leaving 16 bases between them. This chain connects TRBV29-1 to TRBJ2-4; TRBD1 might be the D (7 bases). The sample here was CD8+ T cells from cultured PBMCs, taken from culture after CMV antigen stimulation. This TCR was recovered from a human donor in good health (CMV status not recorded). Some clones in this sample may be carry-over from other donors' samples. The CDR3 DNA is TGCAGCGTTGAGGGGGTCAGGGGGGAGAACATTCAGTACTTC. It codes for CSVEGVRGENIQYF.